This is a list of T cell receptor beta chains from one sample in a study of shared clonotypes between healthy human individuals. TCRdb's copy holds only in-frame clones and misses some; the assay was immunoSEQ multiplex PCR. This table has more than 1.2 million clones, approximately 98.5% appearing once. Input material: naive CD4+ T cells sorted from blood. These receptors all stem from a young man in good health. Both conserved end residues are part of each CDR3. The D gene is left open where the match is weak. The size field is filled for only some rows; it gives once, few, many or a size class.

size,D,length,J,V,DNA,CDR3
.,.,15,TRBJ1-5,TRBV19,TGTGCCAGTAGTCTCCAGGGATGGGGCGATCAGCCCCAGCATTTT,CASSLQGWGDQPQHF
.,.,13,TRBJ2-5,TRBV5-1,TGCGCCAGCAGCTTGAGGTGGGGGGAGACCCAGTACTTC,CASSLRWGETQYF
once,.,17,TRBJ1-1,TRBV30,TGTGCCTGGACAGGGCTATCATTTTTAGCACGGAACACTGAAGCTTTCTTT,CAWTGLSFLARNTEAFF
.,TRBD1,16,TRBJ1-1,TRBV5-4,TGTGCCAGCAGCTGGGGGGGACAGGGTTTAAACACTGAAGCTTTCTTT,CASSWGGQGLNTEAFF
.,.,15,TRBJ2-1,TRBV7-2,TGTGCCAGCAGCTTATTGGGGGCGCTTGTGAATGAGCAGTTCTTC,CASSLLGALVNEQFF
.,.,17,TRBJ2-1,TRBV2,TGTGCCAGCAGTGAATACCCCTCCCCGGGAAAGTTCCATGAGCAGTTCTTC,CASSEYPSPGKFHEQFF
.,.,13,TRBJ1-1,TRBV12-5,TGTGCTAGTGGAAAACAAGCGGGCACTGAAGCTTTCTTT,CASGKQAGTEAFF
.,.,13,TRBJ1-1,TRBV18,TGTGCCAGCTCACCCCGGGGTGACGGTGAAGCTTTCTTT,CASSPRGDGEAFF
.,TRBD2,16,TRBJ2-3,TRBV6-4,TGTGCCAGCCTCGGTTGTCTAGCGGGCTTCACAGATACGCAGTATTTT,CASLGCLAGFTDTQYF
.,TRBD1,17,TRBJ1-5,TRBV5-1,TGCGCCAGCAGCTTGGGAATTGGGGACAGCATAAATCAGCCCCAGCATTTT,CASSLGIGDSINQPQHF
.,.,11,TRBJ2-7,TRBV5-6,TGTGCCAGCAGCTCGATGATGCAGCAGTACTTC,CASSSMMQQYF
.,.,12,TRBJ2-3,TRBV27,TGTGCCAGCGGGCCGACGACAGATACGCAGTATTTT,CASGPTTDTQYF
.,.,18,TRBJ2-3,TRBV7-2,TGTGCCAGCAGCCCCCAACCGACCGGGAGTGAGGGCACAGATACGCAGTATTTT,CASSPQPTGSEGTDTQYF
.,.,15,TRBJ1-3,TRBV15,TGTGCCACCAGCAGAGACAGGGGCACTGGAAACACCATATATTTT,CATSRDRGTGNTIYF
.,.,14,TRBJ2-7,TRBV5-1,TGCGCCAGCAGCCACCGGGACACCTCCTACGAGCAGTACTTC,CASSHRDTSYEQYF
.,.,14,TRBJ1-6,TRBV9,TGTGCCAGCAGCGTAGCGCAGGTGAATTCACCCCTCCACTTT,CASSVAQVNSPLHF
.,TRBD2,15,TRBJ2-5,TRBV7-3,TGTGCCAGCAGTTCTAGCGGGAATAAGGCCGAGACCCAGTACTTC,CASSSSGNKAETQYF
.,.,14,TRBJ1-4,TRBV19,TGTGCCAGTAGCAAAGGGGCAACTAATGAAAAACTGTTTTTT,CASSKGATNEKLFF
.,.,14,TRBJ1-2,TRBV5-4,TGTGCCAGCAGCTTGACGGTAGCTAACTATGGCTACACCTTC,CASSLTVANYGYTF
.,TRBD1,17,TRBJ2-3,TRBV10-1,TGCGCCAGCAGTGACGCCGGGACAGGGAAGAGGACAGATACGCAGTATTTT,CASSDAGTGKRTDTQYF
once,TRBD1,14,TRBJ2-7,TRBV7-3,TGTGCCAGCAGCTCTTACAGGGGGAACTACGAGCAGTACTTC,CASSSYRGNYEQYF
.,TRBD1,16,TRBJ1-2,TRBV9,TGTGCCAGCAGCGCGGAGGGGGCAGGGCTGCCCTATGGCTACACCTTC,CASSAEGAGLPYGYTF
.,TRBD2,17,TRBJ2-2,TRBV13,TGTGCCAGCAGCCCCGCCAAGGTTGCGGGAGTTGCCGGGGAGCTGTTTTTT,CASSPAKVAGVAGELFF
.,TRBD2,20,TRBJ2-7,TRBV19,TGTGCCAGTAGCCCATGGGTCTCCGCTCGGGCGGTAGCGGGATCAGACGAGCAGTACTTC,CASSPWVSARAVAGSDEQYF
.,TRBD2,16,TRBJ2-2,TRBV4-2,TGTGCCAGCAGCCAGGGAGCGGGAGGGAAAACCGGGGAGCTGTTTTTT,CASSQGAGGKTGELFF
.,.,17,TRBJ2-2,TRBV10-3,TGTGCCATCAGTCCCTGGGGGAGCGGAGCGAACACCGGGGAGCTGTTTTTT,CAISPWGSGANTGELFF
.,TRBD1,15,TRBJ1-3,TRBV18,TGTGCCAGCTCACCCCAGGGGGCCTCTGGAAACACCATATATTTT,CASSPQGASGNTIYF
.,.,15,TRBJ2-7,TRBV7-9,TGTGCCAGCAGCTTGGACCCCGGGACACTTTACGAGCAGTACTTC,CASSLDPGTLYEQYF
.,.,13,TRBJ1-2,TRBV6-1,TGTGCCAGCAGTGGAGTCGGGAACTATGGCTACACCTTC,CASSGVGNYGYTF
.,.,14,TRBJ2-5,TRBV5-1,TGCGCCAGCAGCTCGGGCGGGCCTTTGGGGGACCAGTACTTC,CASSSGGPLGDQYF
.,TRBD1,14,TRBJ2-7,TRBV5-4,TGTGCCAGCAGCTCCGGGACAGCATCCTACGAGCAGTACTTC,CASSSGTASYEQYF
.,.,13,TRBJ1-1,TRBV6-5,TGTGCCAGCAGTCCCGGACGGATAAACCAGGCTTTCTTT,CASSPGRINQAFF
.,.,13,TRBJ2-2,TRBV7-9,TGTGCCAGCAGCCATAAATGGGTGGGGGAGCTGTTTTTT,CASSHKWVGELFF
.,.,15,TRBJ2-5,TRBV4-1,TGCGCCAGCAGCCAAGACCGACAGGACCAAGAGACCCAGTACTTC,CASSQDRQDQETQYF
.,.,12,TRBJ2-2,TRBV7-3,TGTGCCAGCAGCCACACCTTCGGGGAGCTGTTTTTT,CASSHTFGELFF
.,.,11,TRBJ2-7,TRBV20-1,TGCAGTGCTAGTTTCACCTACGAGCAGTACTTC,CSASFTYEQYF
.,TRBD1,14,TRBJ1-3,TRBV10-3,TGTGCCATCACCAGGGACAGGGAAGGAAACACCATATATTTT,CAITRDREGNTIYF
.,.,14,TRBJ2-1,TRBV6-5,TGTGCCAGCAGGAGGTGGCGGGATAGTAATGAGCAGTTCTTC,CASRRWRDSNEQFF
.,.,13,TRBJ2-1,TRBV6-5,TGTGCCAGCAGTTACACTCAAGGGGGGGAGCAGTTCTTC,CASSYTQGGEQFF
.,TRBD1,14,TRBJ2-5,TRBV5-1,TGCGCCAGCAGGGCCGACAGGGGACAAGAGACCCAGTACTTC,CASRADRGQETQYF
.,.,15,TRBJ1-1,TRBV9,TGTGCCAGCAGCGTAGTGGCAACTATGAACACTGAAGCTTTCTTT,CASSVVATMNTEAFF
once,TRBD2,16,TRBJ2-1,TRBV5-4,TGTGCCAGCAGCCCCTCTAGCGGGCCACCCTACAATGAGCAGTTCTTC,CASSPSSGPPYNEQFF
.,.,14,TRBJ2-2,TRBV2,TGTGCCAGCAGTGAGTCTGAGGGCACCGGGGAGCTGTTTTTT,CASSESEGTGELFF
.,.,14,TRBJ1-5,TRBV7-2,TGTGCCAGCAGCCCCGGGACATCCGGGCAGCCCCAGCATTTT,CASSPGTSGQPQHF
.,.,17,TRBJ2-3,TRBV5-1,TGCGCCAGCAGCTTGGTGCAGGGAGCGGGTAGCACAGATACGCAGTATTTT,CASSLVQGAGSTDTQYF
.,TRBD2,14,TRBJ2-3,TRBV5-1,TGCGCCAGCAGGCGGACTAGCGGAACAGATACGCAGTATTTT,CASRRTSGTDTQYF
.,TRBD1,17,TRBJ2-7,TRBV7-8,TGTGCCAGCAGCTTAGGAGTCCGACAGGGCCCTTGGGGCGAGCAGTACTTC,CASSLGVRQGPWGEQYF
.,.,15,TRBJ2-6,TRBV7-9,TGTGCCAGCAGCTTTGGGGGCTCTGGGGCCAACGTCCTGACTTTC,CASSFGGSGANVLTF
.,.,17,TRBJ2-1,TRBV9,TGTGCCAGCAGCATTTCTATTCGGGGCGCGACCTACAATGAGCAGTTCTTC,CASSISIRGATYNEQFF
.,TRBD1,15,TRBJ2-7,TRBV4-1,TGCGCCAGCAGCCAAGGACAGGGGGTGCCCTACGAGCAGTACTTC,CASSQGQGVPYEQYF
.,.,16,TRBJ2-7,TRBV12-1,TGTGCCAGTAGGGGGCTTTTGAGCGGGAGAACCTACGAGCAGTACTTC,CASRGLLSGRTYEQYF
.,.,13,TRBJ2-5,TRBV21-1,TGTGCCAGCAGCAACCGGGGACAAGAGACCCAGTACTTC,CASSNRGQETQYF
.,.,15,TRBJ1-1,TRBV5-6,TGTGCCAGCAGCTGGCGGGGGACGGGGAACACTGAAGCTTTCTTT,CASSWRGTGNTEAFF
.,TRBD1,15,TRBJ1-5,TRBV18,TGTGCCAGCTCACCAGGGACAGGGGGAAATCAGCCCCAGCATTTT,CASSPGTGGNQPQHF
once,.,15,TRBJ2-7,TRBV11-2,TGTGCCAGCAGCATCGGGACGGCTCCCCATGACGAGCAGTACTTC,CASSIGTAPHDEQYF
.,TRBD1,14,TRBJ2-3,TRBV5-1,TGCGCCAGCAGTAGGACAGGCCTCACAGATACGCAGTATTTT,CASSRTGLTDTQYF
.,TRBD2,14,TRBJ2-7,TRBV27,TGTGCCAGCAGCCCGACTAGCGGGAGCTACGAGCAGTACTTC,CASSPTSGSYEQYF
once,TRBD2,16,TRBJ2-2,TRBV7-3,TGTGCCAGCAGCCTCGGGGTAGCGGGAGGTGTCGGGGAGCTGTTTTTT,CASSLGVAGGVGELFF